A selection of T cell receptor beta chains follows, all from one sample in a study of tumor-infiltrating lymphocytes in primary liver carcinoma. Via MiXCR, TCRdb re-called the multiplex PCR reads, giving one row per CDR3 protein. The sample has approximately 100,000 distinct CDR3 sequences, around 73% seen once. The material sequenced was liver tumor tissue from sampling region 2. The receptors shown here come from a woman aged 60-75 years with primary liver carcinoma and hepatitis B virus infection. CDR3s include the opening cysteine and the closing phenylalanine or tryptophan. Each record gives: J gene, V gene, clone size, D gene, CDR3 length, CDR3 protein, CDR3 DNA. D genes are given only for firm matches. Size is omitted from some rows. Given values are once, few, many or a class for expanded clones.

>TRBJ1-4|TRBV5-1|-|TRBD1|15
CTSSSDRVAGEKLFF
TGCACCAGCAGCAGCGACAGGGTCGCGGGTGAAAAACTGTTTTTT
>TRBJ2-3|TRBV7-3|-|-|15
CANSLGSGQGDTQYF
TGTGCCAACAGCTTAGGCAGCGGGCAGGGAGATACGCAGTATTTT
>TRBJ2-5|TRBV11-1|few|-|15
CASSRGPGAQETQYF
TGTGCCAGCAGCCGGGGACCAGGGGCCCAAGAGACCCAGTACTTC
>TRBJ2-1|TRBV7-3|-|-|15
CASSYGSSSYNEQFF
TGTGCCAGCAGCTACGGGTCATCCTCCTACAATGAGCAGTTCTTC
>TRBJ2-3|TRBV24-1|few|-|13
CATNRLGEDTQYF
TGTGCCACCAACCGACTGGGGGAAGATACGCAGTATTTT
>TRBJ1-1|TRBV4-2|-|-|14
CASSPRQLNTEALF
TGTGCCAGCAGCCCGAGACAGCTGAACACTGAAGCTCTCTTT
>TRBJ2-7|TRBV10-3|many|TRBD2|13
CATLLAGTYEQYF
TGTGCCACCCTACTAGCGGGCACCTACGAGCAGTACTTC
>TRBJ2-1|TRBV6-2/TRBV6-3|once|-|16
CVSRTLVYGSYNEQFF
TGTGTCAGCAGAACACTAGTGTACGGCTCCTATAATGAGCAGTTCTTC
>TRBJ1-2|TRBV11-3|few|-|15
CSSSLDHDTGYGYTF
TGTTCCAGCAGCTTAGATCACGACACCGGCTATGGTTACACCTTC
>TRBJ2-5|TRBV5-6|-|TRBD2|15
CASSYTSGRPETQYF
TGTGCCAGCAGCTACACTAGCGGGAGGCCCGAGACCCAGTACTTC
>TRBJ2-6|TRBV14|-|-|15
CASIQIGTGANALTF
TGTGCCAGCATCCAGATAGGAACCGGGGCCAACGCCCTGACTTTC
>TRBJ1-1|TRBV5-1|-|-|14
CASSLETANTEVFF
TGCGCCAGCAGCTTAGAGACAGCGAACACTGAAGTTTTCTTT
>TRBJ2-7|TRBV28|many|-|13
CASTFGSGWEQYF
TGTGCCAGCACCTTCGGGAGCGGGTGGGAGCAGTACTTC
>TRBJ2-3|TRBV5-1|-|TRBD2|14
CASGHSGRSDMQYF
TGCGCCAGCGGTCACAGCGGGAGGTCCGATATGCAGTATTTT
>TRBJ1-5|TRBV12-3/TRBV12-4|-|-|15
CASNKTVPSNQPQHF
TGTGCCAGCAATAAGACAGTCCCTAGTAATCAGCCCCAGCATTTT
>TRBJ2-2|TRBV6-1|-|TRBD2|16
CTSSSVTSLNTGELFF
TGTACCAGCAGCTCCGTGACTAGCCTTAACACCGGGGAGCTGTTTTTT
>TRBJ1-2|TRBV29-1|-|-|13
CSATGLERSGYTF
TGCAGCGCTACCGGGCTCGAAAGGTCAGGCTACACCTTC
>TRBJ2-5|TRBV5-4|-|TRBD2|15
CASSFRTSGQETQHF
TGTGCCAGCAGCTTCCGGACTAGCGGGCAAGAGACCCAGCACTTC
>TRBJ1-2|TRBV20-1|-|TRBD1|14
CSASSGQVGYGYTF
TGCAGTGCTAGCTCAGGACAGGTCGGCTATGGCTACACCTTC
>TRBJ2-1|TRBV11-2|-|TRBD2|17
CVSNLGLVAGGPNERFF
TGTGTTAGCAACTTAGGTCTGGTAGCGGGAGGGCCGAATGAGCGGTTCTTC
>TRBJ2-5|TRBV11-2|many|TRBD2|14
CASSRGGGAETQYF
TGTGCCAGCAGCCGGGGGGGGGGCGCAGAGACCCAGTACTTC
>TRBJ2-4|TRBV7-8|many|-|15
CASSVGGVTKNIQYF
TGTGCCAGCAGCGTAGGTGGCGTGACCAAAAACATTCAGTACTTC
>TRBJ2-2|TRBV12-3/TRBV12-4|-|TRBD2|16
CASSPGLAVLHRGAVF
TGTGCTAGCAGTCCCGGACTAGCAGTACTACACCGGGGAGCTGTTTTT
>TRBJ2-1|TRBV6-5|many|TRBD2|15
CASSRKRGGDNEQFF
TGTGCCAGCAGTCGGAAGCGGGGCGGCGACAATGAGCAGTTCTTC
>TRBJ2-6|TRBV7-9|-|-|15
CASSLVRGLSNVLTF
TGTGCCAGCAGCTTAGTCCGGGGGCTATCGAACGTCCTGACTTTC
>TRBJ2-3|TRBV11-3|-|-|15
CASCLVPGDTDTQYF
TGTGCCAGTTGCTTAGTGCCAGGAGACACAGATACGCAGTATTTT
>TRBJ1-5|TRBV6-5|-|TRBD1|17
CAGRPGTGRYSNQPQHF
TGTGCCGGTAGACCCGGGACAGGGAGATATAGCAATCAGCCCCAGCATTTT